This TCR beta chain was found in a study of cytomegalovirus exposure and HLA in healthy donors. The PCR used 60 Vbeta and 13 Jbeta primers. Assay used: immunoSEQ multiplex PCR; TCRdb lists only in-frame clones, some missing. The top ten clones hold over 10% of a sample with roughly 120,000 clones, approximately 82% of them seen once. The CDR3 has 14 amino acids. The J segment lost 4 bases and the V segment lost 3 bases, leaving 2 bases of the junction unmatched. Germline V lookup: CDR1 MNHEY, CDR2 SMNVEV (reference sequence). Sample: PBMCs. The chain recombines TRBV27 with TRBJ2-2, with 7 nucleotides matching TRBD1. The origin of this receptor is a man aged 25 to 40 in good health and CMV-seropositive. The CDR3 loop is CASSLGQPTGELFF. In DNA form, the CDR3 reads TGTGCCAGCAGTTTGGGACAGCCCACCGGGGAGCTGTTTTTT.